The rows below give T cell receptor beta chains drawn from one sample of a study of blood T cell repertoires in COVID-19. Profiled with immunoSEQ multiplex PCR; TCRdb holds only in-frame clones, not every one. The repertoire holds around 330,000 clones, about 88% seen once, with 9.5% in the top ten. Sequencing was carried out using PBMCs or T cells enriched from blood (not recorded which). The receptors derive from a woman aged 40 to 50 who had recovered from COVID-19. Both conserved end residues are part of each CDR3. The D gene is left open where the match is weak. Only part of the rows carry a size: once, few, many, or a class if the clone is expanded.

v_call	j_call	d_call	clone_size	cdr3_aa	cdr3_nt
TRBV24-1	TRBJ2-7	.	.	CATRAGAAYEQYF	TGTGCCACCAGAGCAGGGGCCGCCTACGAGCAGTACTTC
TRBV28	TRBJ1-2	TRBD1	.	CASSLRTGGQPPYTF	TGTGCCAGCAGCCTTAGGACAGGGGGCCAACCCCCCTACACCTTC
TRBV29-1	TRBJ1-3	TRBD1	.	CSAGQGNSGNTIYF	TGCAGCGCCGGACAGGGGAACTCTGGAAACACCATATATTTT
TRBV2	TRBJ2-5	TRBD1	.	CASTHKAGGVGWGETQYF	TGTGCCAGCACTCATAAGGCAGGGGGCGTTGGCTGGGGGGAGACCCAGTACTTC
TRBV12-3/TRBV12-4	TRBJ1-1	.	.	CASSLLGRGAFF	TGTGCCAGCAGTTTACTGGGCAGGGGAGCTTTCTTT
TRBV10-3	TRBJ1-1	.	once	CATTGELGTEAFF	TGTGCCACGACGGGGGAACTTGGCACTGAAGCTTTCTTT
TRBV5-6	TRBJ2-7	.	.	CASSFASSYEQYF	TGTGCCAGCAGCTTCGCTAGCTCCTACGAGCAGTACTTC
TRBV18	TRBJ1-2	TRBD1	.	CASSLPGQGVGYTF	TGTGCCAGCTCACTCCCGGGACAGGGGGTTGGCTACACCTTC
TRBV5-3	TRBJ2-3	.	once	CARSPGIDNSDTQYF	TGTGCCAGAAGCCCGGGGATAGATAATTCAGATACGCAGTATTTT
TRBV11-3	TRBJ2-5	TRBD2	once	CASSLDPGRGETQYF	TGTGCCAGCAGCTTAGATCCGGGGAGGGGAGAGACCCAGTACTTC
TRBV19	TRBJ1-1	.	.	CASISGGVGNTEAFF	TGTGCCAGTATTTCAGGAGGGGTTGGGAACACTGAAGCTTTCTTT
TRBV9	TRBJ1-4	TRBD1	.	CASSVKQGELFF	TGTGCCAGCAGCGTAAAACAGGGGGAACTGTTTTTT
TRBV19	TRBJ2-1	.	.	CASSIEAGLSYNEQFF	TGTGCCAGTAGTATAGAGGCGGGGCTCTCCTACAATGAGCAGTTCTTC
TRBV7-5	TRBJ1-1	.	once	CARKVWAPNTEAFF	TGTGCCAGAAAAGTTTGGGCGCCGAACACTGAAGCTTTCTTT
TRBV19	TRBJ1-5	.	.	CASKEDGGGNQPQHF	TGTGCCAGTAAGGAGGACGGAGGTGGCAATCAGCCCCAGCATTTT
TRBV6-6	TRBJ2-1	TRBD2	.	CASSPGPGLAGISYNEQFF	TGTGCCAGCAGTCCTGGGCCCGGACTAGCGGGGATCTCCTACAATGAGCAGTTCTTC
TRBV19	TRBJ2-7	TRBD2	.	CASSNPSAGGRYEQYF	TGTGCCAGTAGTAACCCTTCAGCGGGAGGTCGCTACGAGCAGTACTTC
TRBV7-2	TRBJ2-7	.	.	CASSLNPGGREQYF	TGTGCCAGCAGCTTAAATCCCGGGGGGCGGGAGCAGTACTTC
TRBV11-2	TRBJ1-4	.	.	CASADEGSWGGMQVFF	TGTGCCAGCGCCGACGAAGGGTCGTGGGGAGGGATGCAGGTGTTTTTT
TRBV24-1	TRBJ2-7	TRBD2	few	CATSAAGGYEQYF	TGTGCCACCAGTGCAGCGGGGGGCTACGAGCAGTACTTC
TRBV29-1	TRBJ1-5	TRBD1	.	CSARQGGDQPQHF	TGCAGCGCCCGACAGGGGGGGGATCAGCCCCAGCATTTT
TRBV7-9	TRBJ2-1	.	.	CASSLVGTMINEQFF	TGTGCCAGCAGCTTAGTCGGGACAATGATCAATGAGCAGTTCTTC
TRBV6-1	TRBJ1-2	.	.	CASSELALHGYTF	TGTGCCAGCAGTGAATTGGCCCTGCACGGCTACACCTTC
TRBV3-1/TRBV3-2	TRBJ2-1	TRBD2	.	CASSSPGLARNEQFF	TGTGCCAGCAGCAGTCCGGGACTAGCGAGGAATGAGCAGTTCTTC
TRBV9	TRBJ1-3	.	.	CASSVEGTPRNTIYF	TGTGCCAGCAGCGTAGAGGGGACACCTAGAAACACCATATATTTT
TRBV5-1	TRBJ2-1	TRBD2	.	CASLPGGNWDEQFF	TGCGCCAGCCTCCCGGGGGGGAATTGGGATGAGCAGTTCTTC
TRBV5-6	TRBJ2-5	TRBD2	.	CASSSRLAGQETQYF	TGTGCCAGCAGCTCCAGACTAGCGGGTCAAGAGACCCAGTACTTC
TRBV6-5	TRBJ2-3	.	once	CASTTTRSTDTQYF	TGTGCCAGCACAACGACTAGATCCACAGATACGCAGTATTTT
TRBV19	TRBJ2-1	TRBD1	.	CASSSRGLEYNEQFF	TGTGCCAGTAGCTCCAGGGGGCTAGAATACAATGAGCAGTTCTTC
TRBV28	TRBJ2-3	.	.	CASRARAVRGGTQYF	TGTGCCAGCAGGGCAAGGGCAGTACGAGGGGGTACGCAGTATTTT
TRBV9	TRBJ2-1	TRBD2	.	CASSVDWISGSPNYNNEQFF	TGTGCCAGCAGCGTAGATTGGATTAGCGGGAGCCCAAACTATAACAATGAGCAGTTCTTC